These 19 T cell receptor beta chains were sequenced from one sample in a study of blood T cell repertoires in COVID-19. Only in-frame clones appear in the TCRdb table, and some are missing; sequencing was by immunoSEQ multiplex PCR. The table records roughly 250,000 clones, over 80% of them present only once. The sequencing sample was made of peripheral blood. The receptors here all came from a human donor in a cohort sampled during active COVID-19.

The chain is built from TRBV18 and TRBJ1-4, with 11 bases lining up with TRBD1. Germline lookup yields CDR1 KGHSH and CDR2 LQKENI. The CDR3 totals 15 residues. V gave up 5 bases and J gave up 2 bases; unmatched junction bases: 1. CDR3 residues: CASSGQGATNEKLFF. The CDR3, as DNA: TGTGCCAGCTCAGGACAGGGGGCGACTAATGAAAAACTGTTTTTT. Filled out from reference TRBV18 and TRBJ1-4, the complete variable domain reads NAGVMQNPRHLVRRRGQEARLRCSPMKGHSHVYWYRQLPEEGLKFMVYLQKENIIDESGMPKERFSAEFPKEGPSILRIQQVVRGDSAAYFCASSGQGATNEKLFFGSGTQLSVL.

J is TRBJ2-5 and V is TRBV9; D might be TRBD1 (5 bases). Trimming stripped 1 base from V and 4 bases from J, with 14 bases between. There are 15 residues in the CDR3. Germline-derived CDR1 and CDR2 are SGDLS and YYNGEE. CDR3 protein: CASSVQGLVGETQYF. DNA of the CDR3: TGTGCCAGCAGCGTACAGGGTCTGGTGGGAGAGACCCAGTACTTC.

CDR3 nucleotides: TGTGCCAGCAGCCAAGATCTCCTAGCGGGAGAGGGTGAGACCCAGTACTTC. This gives the protein CASSQDLLAGEGETQYF. The gene calls are TRBV3-1 (or the pseudogene TRBV3-2) and TRBJ2-5, with TRBD2 identical over 10 bases. J was trimmed by 5 bases and V by 0 bases; bases with no gene match: 9. The CDR3 is 17 amino acids. Germline V lookup: CDR1 LGHDT, CDR2 YNNKEL (reference sequence).

CDR3 sequence: CATRGTGVDEQYF. CDR3 DNA: TGTGCCACTCGGGGGACAGGGGTGGACGAGCAGTACTTC. V gene TRBV10-3 combines with J gene TRBJ2-7; 10 bases map to TRBD1. J gave up 5 bases and V 10 bases, and 8 bases lay outside the gene matches. The CDR3 is 13 amino acids. Germline V lookup: CDR1 ENHRY, CDR2 SYGVKD.

The chain carries TRBV28 and TRBJ2-1, with TRBD2 identical over 12 bases. CDR1 and CDR2 (germline): MDHEN, SYDVKM. V was clipped by 4 bases and J by 0 bases; unmatched bases: 10. CDR3 size: 19 residues. CDR3 bases: TGTGCCAGCAGTTCATTGACTAGCGGGAGTTCTAGCTCCTACAATGAGCAGTTCTTC. Residues: CASSSLTSGSSSSYNEQFF. The variable domain in full, completed from reference TRBV28 and TRBJ2-1, reads DVKVTQSSRYLVKRTGEKVFLECVQDMDHENMFWYRQDPGLGLRLIYFSYDVKMKEKGDIPEGYSVSREKKERFSLILESASTNQTSMYLCASSSLTSGSSSSYNEQFFGPGTRLTVL.

This sequence joins TRBV15 and TRBJ2-5; 10 nucleotides line up with TRBD2. J lost 5 bases, V lost 5 bases, and 11 bases had no gene match. This CDR3 region has 16 residues. Germline CDR1 LNHNV, CDR2 YYDKDF (reference sequence). CDR3 loop: CATSDRWLAGVETQYF. The CDR3 DNA is TGTGCCACCAGCGATCGGTGGCTAGCGGGAGTTGAGACCCAGTACTTC.

The rearrangement links TRBV5-6 to TRBJ2-2; TRBD1 agrees at 8 bases. There are 15 residues in the CDR3. Germline V gives CDR1 SGHDT, CDR2 YYEEEE. Trimming cost V 10 bases and J 3 bases; bases outside gene matches: 11. CDR3 loop: CAGLTRGRDTGELFF. Written as DNA, the CDR3 is TGTGCCGGATTAACCAGGGGGCGCGACACCGGGGAGCTGTTTTTT.

This clone has ten or more counts. This chain links TRBV13 with TRBJ2-1; tentative D call: TRBD1 (8 bases). The CDR3 loop spans 16 amino acids. Germline CDR1 reads PRHDT; CDR2 reads FYEKMQ (reference sequence). Trimming stripped 4 bases from V and 4 bases from J, with 17 bases between. As DNA, the CDR3 is TGTGCCAGCAGCTATAGACAGGGGAGGGCTTACAATGAGCAGTTCTTC. Translation gives CASSYRQGRAYNEQFF.

The J gene is TRBJ2-7, the V gene TRBV27; no clear D gene. CDR1 and CDR2 from the germline V gene are MNHEY and SMNVEV (reference sequence). Between the trimmed V and J ends, which lost 3 bases and 5 bases, there was a span of 5 bases. This CDR3 has 11 amino acids. The CDR3 loop reads CASSFSNEQYF. DNA for the CDR3: TGTGCCAGCAGTTTCAGTAACGAGCAGTACTTC.

The CDR3 nucleotides read TGTGCCTCAGGGGGGACAGGGAATAATTCACCCCTCCACTTT. This encodes CASGGTGNNSPLHF. This sequence joins TRBV7-9 and TRBJ1-6, with 9 positions matching TRBD1. The CDR3 has 14 amino acids. The ends lost 11 bases at V and 5 bases at J; junction bases unmatched: 7. Germline loops: CDR1 SEHNR, CDR2 FQNEAQ (reference sequence).

This clone was observed at least ten times. This chain links TRBV7-2 with TRBJ1-6, with 10 bases aligning to TRBD1. Germline trimming cut 5 bases from V and 8 bases from J; bases unmatched to any gene: 6. The CDR3 has 15 amino acids. CDR1 is SGHTA, CDR2 FQGNSA, per germline. CDR3: CASSIGQGDYSPLHF. For the CDR3, the DNA is TGTGCCAGCAGCATAGGACAGGGGGATTATTCACCCCTCCACTTT.

The gene calls are TRBV23-1 and TRBJ2-7; 8 bases map to TRBD2. TRBV23-1 is an ORF, with its function uncertain. V was clipped by 8 bases and J by 5 bases; unmatched bases: 17. This CDR3 spans 16 amino acids. The CDR3 loop reads CASGAVGRAISHEQYF. The CDR3, as DNA: TGCGCCAGCGGGGCTGTCGGGAGGGCCATTTCCCACGAGCAGTACTTC.

The chain carries TRBV3-1 (or the pseudogene TRBV3-2) and TRBJ2-5; the D gene is possibly TRBD2 (6 bases). This CDR3 has 12 residues. The V end was cut by 4 bases, the J end by 7 bases, with 10 bases between. CDR1 and CDR2 (germline): LGHDT, YNNKEL (reference sequence). The CDR3 DNA follows: TGTGCCAGCAGCCCATGGGGAGGGACCCAGTACTTC. Protein product: CASSPWGGTQYF.

The chain employs TRBV11-2 and TRBJ1-1, with 9 bases matching TRBD1. The ends lost 5 bases at V and 4 bases at J; junction bases unmatched: 8. Germline CDR1 reads SGHAT; CDR2 reads FQNNGV. CDR3 size: 15 residues. The DNA of the CDR3 is TGTGCCAGCAGCCAAGAAGGGACAGGGACCACTGAAGCTTTCTTT. Its protein product is CASSQEGTGTTEAFF.

This chain links TRBV24-1 with TRBJ2-1, with 16 bases fitting TRBD2. The V gene end was trimmed by 12 bases and the J gene end by 2 bases; junction bases not matched to a gene: 3. This CDR3 spans 15 amino acids. CDR1 and CDR2 (germline): KGHDR, SFDVKD. CDR3 coding DNA: TGTGCCGTGGGACTAGCGGGAGGGGCCTACAATGAGCAGTTCTTC. Translation gives CAVGLAGGAYNEQFF.

This clone was picked up a small number of times. At the DNA level, this CDR3 is encoded by other sequences in the same sample as well. The chain links TRBV19 to TRBJ1-6, with D perhaps matching TRBD1 (5 bases). With 5 bases removed from V and 7 bases from J, the gap between germline ends came to 9 bases. CDR1 and CDR2 (germline): LNHDA, SQIVND (reference sequence). CDR3 length equals 13 residues. In nucleotides, the CDR3 is TGTGCCAGTAGTGGAGGGGAGAATTCACCCCTCCACTTT. This encodes CASSGGENSPLHF.

The chain carries TRBV2 and TRBJ1-5; 7 bases fit TRBD1. Germline V gene data show CDR1 as SNHLY and CDR2 as FYNNEI. V was clipped by 7 bases and J by 5 bases; unmatched bases: 11. The CDR3 is 15 residues long. Here the CDR3 DNA reads TGTGCCAGCAACAAACAGGGGCCCGGGGATCAGCCCCAGCATTTT. This sequence encodes CASNKQGPGDQPQHF.

The rearrangement links TRBV6-5 to TRBJ2-1; D is unclear. CDR3 length equals 15 residues. V lost 0 bases and J 6 bases, leaving 12 bases between the germline ends. The germline gives CDR1 MNHEY, CDR2 SVGAGI. The chain's CDR3 is CASSYSNFEPNEQFF. Here the CDR3 DNA reads TGTGCCAGCAGTTACTCGAATTTCGAGCCCAATGAGCAGTTCTTC.

The chain has TRBV6-6 and TRBJ2-6; 9 nucleotides match TRBD1. Germline V gene lookup returns CDR1 MNHNY and CDR2 SVGAGI (reference sequence). There are 16 residues in the CDR3. V gave up 6 bases and J gave up 0 bases; unmatched junction bases: 3. CDR3 coding DNA: TGTGCCAGCAGGGGACAGGGACTCTCTGGGGCCAACGTCCTGACTTTC. The encoded protein is CASRGQGLSGANVLTF.